The table lists the clone carrying this TCR beta chain with many counts. The time point denotes: newly diagnosed GD, antithyroid drugs for less than 3 months. TCR sequences were obtained from RNA taken from PBMCs. In this cohort, patients came from an endocrinology department located in Xi'an, China. The data originate from a study of regulatory T cells in long-lasting Graves disease. Study-level information: For a period under 3 months, newly diagnosed Graves' patients had taken antithyroid drugs.

Sequencing libraries for TCR beta were prepared with iRepertoire HTBI primers and Arm-PCR of CDR3 regions. TCRdb redid the calling of the multiplex PCR reads with MiXCR, one entry per CDR3 protein. The sample includes about 400,000 distinct CDR3 sequences, around a sixth of them seen just once. The source of this sequence is a female donor with Graves disease. The starting material was peripheral blood mononuclear cells (PBMCs), obtained at new diagnosis, from a patient treated with antithyroid drugs.

The DNA of the CDR3 is TGTGCCAGCCACCGGGGCACAGATTCACCCCTCCACTTT. It translates to CASHRGTDSPLHF. The chain combines TRBV6-1 with TRBJ1-6; D perhaps matches TRBD1 (5 bases). V was trimmed by 8 bases and J by 8 bases, leaving 13 bases between them. The length of the CDR3 is 13 residues. Looked up from germline, CDR1 is MNHNS and CDR2 is SASEGT.